What follows are 15 T cell receptor beta chains derived from one specimen sequenced in a study of cytomegalovirus exposure and HLA in healthy donors. 60 Vbeta and 13 Jbeta primers were used in PCR. Here immunoSEQ multiplex PCR was the method, and the copy in TCRdb shows in-frame clones only, minus some. Of about 280,000 clones listed, approximately 90% are singletons. The sequenced material came from PBMCs. Every receptor here comes from a woman aged 18-29 years in good health and CMV-seronegative.

This chain uses TRBV9 with TRBJ1-4, with 10 bases lining up with TRBD1. This CDR3 is built from 15 residues. Germline CDR1 reads SGDLS; CDR2 reads YYNGEE. V trimming: 4 bases; J trimming: 6 bases; junction bases outside the gene matches: 6. This CDR3 is CASSPRTGGYEKLFF. In DNA form, the CDR3 reads TGTGCCAGCAGCCCTCGGACAGGGGGTTATGAAAAACTGTTTTTT. Together with reference TRBV9 and TRBJ1-4, the CDR3 gives the full variable domain: DSGVTQTPKHLITATGQRVTLRCSPRSGDLSVYWYQQSLDQGLQFLIQYYNGEERAKGNILERFSAQQFPDLHSELNLSSLELGDSALYFCASSPRTGGYEKLFFGSGTQLSVL.

There are a few counts of this clone. The gene calls are TRBV19 and TRBJ1-2; D is perhaps TRBD1 (6 bases). V lost 3 bases and J lost 7, with 12 bases in between. In germline, CDR1 is LNHDA, CDR2 SQIVND (reference sequence). This CDR3 is 13 amino acids long. The CDR3: CASSIRGDSGYTF. CDR3 in DNA: TGTGCCAGTAGTATCAGGGGTGATAGTGGCTACACCTTC.

The genes are TRBV4-1 and TRBJ1-2; 11 nucleotides agree with TRBD1. Losses at the gene ends were 4 bases for V and 5 bases for J; bases not matched to a gene: 9. The germline gives CDR1 MGHRA, CDR2 YSYEKL. The CDR3 spans 16 residues. Here the CDR3 DNA reads TGCGCCAGCAGCCCCGGGACAGGGGGGATTAGGTATGGCTACACCTTC. Residues: CASSPGTGGIRYGYTF.

J is TRBJ1-6 and V is TRBV5-1; D is uncertain. The CDR3 is made up of 13 amino acids. The germline CDR1 and CDR2 sequences are SGHRS and YFSETQ. V was cut by 0 bases and J by 13 bases, with 11 bases left in between. CDR3 amino acids: CASSLVAGSPLHF. The CDR3 DNA reads as TGCGCCAGCAGCTTGGTAGCGGGATCCCCCCTCCACTTT.

The V and J genes are TRBV9 and TRBJ2-5, with 10 nucleotides matching TRBD2. V was pared by 0 bases and J by 1 base, with 0 bases of the junction left unmatched. There are 15 residues in the CDR3. Germline CDR1 SGDLS, CDR2 YYNGEE. Here the CDR3 reads CASSVASGGQETQYF. The DNA of the CDR3 is TGTGCCAGCAGCGTAGCTAGCGGGGGCCAAGAGACCCAGTACTTC.

V usage is TRBV25-1 and J usage is TRBJ1-2; tentatively, D is TRBD1 (5 bases). Germline V gene sequence: CDR1 MGHDK, CDR2 SYGVNS. V gave up 7 bases and J gave up 4 bases, with 13 bases separating them. The CDR3 covers 13 residues. The CDR3: CASTGGFGYGYTF. CDR3 nucleotides: TGTGCCAGCACCGGGGGGTTTGGCTATGGCTACACCTTC.

This chain connects TRBV7-6 to TRBJ2-5, with TRBD2 matching over 9 bases. Germline values: CDR1 SGHVS, CDR2 FNYEAQ. J gave up 0 bases and V 5 bases, and 7 bases lay outside the gene matches. The CDR3 spans 16 residues. CDR3 amino acids: CASSHRLAEYQETQYF. For the CDR3, the DNA is TGTGCCAGCAGCCATAGACTAGCGGAATACCAAGAGACCCAGTACTTC.

The CDR3 region is CSVERQGAGNTIYF. CDR3 sequence (DNA): TGCAGCGTTGAAAGACAGGGGGCTGGAAACACCATATATTTT. The chain combines TRBV29-1 with TRBJ1-3; 9 bases align to TRBD1. Germline V gene lookup returns CDR1 SQVTM and CDR2 ANQGSEA. This CDR3 is 14 amino acids long. V shed 2 bases, J shed 2 bases, and the junction held 1 base outside the gene matches.

The gene calls are TRBV5-4 and TRBJ2-7, with TRBD2 matching over 11 bases. The CDR3 is 16 amino acids. J was trimmed by 2 bases and V by 3 bases; bases with no gene match: 7. The germline V gene encodes CDR1 SGHNT and CDR2 YYREEE (reference sequence). Here the CDR3 DNA reads TGTGCCAGCAGCTCCTGGACTAGCGGGCTTACCTACGAGCAGTACTTC. Translating gives CASSSWTSGLTYEQYF.

The chain carries TRBV7-6 and TRBJ1-1; TRBD1 matches at 11 bases. Germline V CDR1 and CDR2: SGHVS, FNYEAQ. The CDR3 has 14 amino acids. Trimming cost V 5 bases and J 4 bases; bases outside gene matches: 3. Written as DNA, the CDR3 is TGTGCCAGCAGCGCAGGACAGGGGGCCACTGAAGCTTTCTTT. This encodes CASSAGQGATEAFF. Combining the CDR3 with reference TRBV7-6 and TRBJ1-1 gives the whole variable domain GAGVSQSPRYKVTKRGQDVALRCDPISGHVSLYWYRQALGQGPEFLTYFNYEAQQDKSGLPNDRFSAERPEGSISTLTIQRTEQRDSAMYRCASSAGQGATEAFFGQGTRLTVV.

This chain links TRBV10-3 with TRBJ1-1, with 7 positions matching TRBD1. This CDR3 comprises 13 residues. The V gene end was trimmed by 2 bases and the J gene end by 11 bases; junction bases not matched to a gene: 8. CDR1 is ENHRY and CDR2 is SYGVKD in the germline V gene. DNA for the CDR3: TGTGCCATCAGTGAGCGGAGACAGGGTGATGCTTTCTTT. Translated: CAISERRQGDAFF.

V usage is TRBV5-1 and J usage is TRBJ2-1; D may be TRBD2 (5 bases). Germline values: CDR1 SGHRS, CDR2 YFSETQ. This CDR3 comprises 14 residues. Trimming pared 4 bases from V and 2 bases from J, leaving 10 bases between. DNA for the CDR3: TGCGCCAGCAGCGTGGACTTTGCCTACAATGAGCAGTTCTTC. Encoded protein: CASSVDFAYNEQFF. Supplemented by reference TRBV5-1 and TRBJ2-1, the full variable domain reads KAGVTQTPRYLIKTRGQQVTLSCSPISGHRSVSWYQQTPGQGLQFLFEYFSETQRNKGNFPGRFSGRQFSNSRSEMNVSTLELGDSALYLCASSVDFAYNEQFFGPGTRLTVL.

The chain links TRBV4-1 to TRBJ1-3; D is perhaps TRBD1 (5 bases). The CDR3 is 16 amino acids. V was clipped by 2 bases and J by 2 bases, with 13 bases between them. Germline loops: CDR1 MGHRA, CDR2 YSYEKL. Here the CDR3 reads CASSQIWGVAGNTIYF. In DNA form, the CDR3 reads TGCGCCAGCAGCCAAATTTGGGGGGTAGCTGGAAACACCATATATTTT.

The V and J genes are TRBV5-6 and TRBJ1-3; tentatively, D is TRBD1 (5 bases). The CDR3 runs 16 residues. CDR1 is SGHDT, CDR2 YYEEEE, per germline. V lost 4 bases and J lost 0, with 14 bases in between. The CDR3 region is CASSPLQGTSGNTIYF. CDR3 nucleotides: TGTGCCAGCAGCCCCCTTCAGGGAACCTCTGGAAACACCATATATTTT. Full variable domain (remainder filled in from reference TRBV5-6 and TRBJ1-3): DAGVTQSPTHLIKTRGQQVTLRCSPKSGHDTVSWYQQALGQGPQFIFQYYEEEERQRGNFPDRFSGHQFPNYSSELNVNALLLGDSALYLCASSPLQGTSGNTIYFGEGSWLTVV.

The V and J genes are TRBV4-1 and TRBJ2-2; 10 bases map to TRBD2. Germline V gene lookup returns CDR1 MGHRA and CDR2 YSYEKL. The junction had 7 bases not matched to a gene; V was cut back by 5 bases and J by 4 bases. The CDR3 extends over 16 amino acids. The CDR3 sequence is CASSYFSGGSTGELFF. DNA of the CDR3: TGCGCCAGCAGCTACTTTAGCGGGGGGAGCACCGGGGAGCTGTTTTTT.